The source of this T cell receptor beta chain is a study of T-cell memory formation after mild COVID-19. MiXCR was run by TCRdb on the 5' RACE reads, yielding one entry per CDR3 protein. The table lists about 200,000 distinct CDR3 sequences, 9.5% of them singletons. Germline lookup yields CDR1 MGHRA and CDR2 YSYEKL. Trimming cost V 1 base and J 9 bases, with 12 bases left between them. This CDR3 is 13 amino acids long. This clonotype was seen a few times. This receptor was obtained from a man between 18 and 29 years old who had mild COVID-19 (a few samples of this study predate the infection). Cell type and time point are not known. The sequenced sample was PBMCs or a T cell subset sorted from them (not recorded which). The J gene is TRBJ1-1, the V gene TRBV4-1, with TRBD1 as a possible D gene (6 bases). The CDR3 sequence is CASSQATGGKAFF. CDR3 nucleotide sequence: TGCGCCAGCAGCCAAGCTACGGGGGGCAAAGCTTTCTTT.